Shown below are 11 T cell receptor beta chains from a single sample sequenced in a study of graft-versus-host responses after intestinal transplantation. Their recognized antigens are unknown. Clones were sequenced by immunoSEQ multiplex PCR, and TCRdb holds only the in-frame ones, with some missing. The table shows over 45,000 clones, with roughly 90% occurring only once. The sample here was unstimulated CD4+ T cells sorted from spleen or lymph node cells, taken before transplant. The source is a human donor who was the organ donor for an intestinal transplant.

This rearrangement joins TRBV19 to TRBJ2-3; TRBD1 is a possible D gene (5 bases). The germline V gene encodes CDR1 LNHDA and CDR2 SQIVND (reference sequence). The CDR3 has 13 amino acids. V was shortened by 5 bases and J by 2 bases, with 8 bases between the two germline ends. CDR3: CASSGQNTDTQYF. The CDR3 nucleotides read TGTGCCAGTAGTGGACAAAACACAGATACGCAGTATTTT.

The chain uses TRBV9 and TRBJ1-2; no definite D call. The germline gives CDR1 SGDLS, CDR2 YYNGEE. Trimming cost V 2 bases and J 2 bases, with 7 bases left between them. This CDR3 spans 13 amino acids. The CDR3 DNA follows: TGTGCCAGCAGCGTCGACGGGAACTATGGCTACACCTTC. Translation: CASSVDGNYGYTF.

This clone occurred a few times. V is TRBV28 and J is TRBJ2-7; 7 bases match TRBD1. Germline V lookup: CDR1 MDHEN, CDR2 SYDVKM. V was clipped by 7 bases and J by 6 bases; unmatched bases: 9. This CDR3 is built from 13 residues. CDR3: CASTLRTGGEQYF. CDR3 coding DNA: TGTGCCAGCACCCTCAGGACAGGCGGCGAGCAGTACTTC.

The rearrangement links TRBV18 to TRBJ1-2; D call uncertain. Germline V gene data show CDR1 as KGHSH and CDR2 as LQKENI. Trimming removed 6 bases from V and 5 bases from J, with 13 bases in between. The CDR3 extends over 13 amino acids. As DNA, the CDR3 is TGTGCCAGCTCCCGCTATGAGGAGTATGGCTACACCTTC. It yields the protein CASSRYEEYGYTF.

The V gene is TRBV9, the J gene TRBJ2-5; TRBD1 might be the D (6 bases). The CDR3 sequence is 16 residues long. Trimming pared 1 base from V and 0 bases from J, leaving 13 bases between. CDR1 and CDR2 (germline): SGDLS, YYNGEE. The DNA for the CDR3 is TGTGCCAGCAGCGTAAGGGATGGGACACACCAAGAGACCCAGTACTTC. This sequence encodes CASSVRDGTHQETQYF.

The V gene is TRBV6-6, the J gene TRBJ2-1; TRBD1 might be the D (5 bases). V lost 6 bases to trimming and J lost 3 bases, with 9 bases between them. The CDR3 extends over 13 amino acids. Germline assignment: CDR1 MNHNY and CDR2 SVGAGI (reference sequence). CDR3 region: CASSQQVYNEQFF. For the CDR3, the DNA is TGTGCCAGCAGCCAACAGGTCTACAATGAGCAGTTCTTC.

The chain couples TRBV28 to TRBJ2-3; 7 nucleotides match TRBD1. The germline CDR1 and CDR2 sequences are MDHEN and SYDVKM. V lost 6 bases and J lost 3; bases outside the gene matches: 9. The CDR3 consists of 15 residues. The CDR3 loop reads CASSRRDRPTDTQYF. CDR3 nucleotide sequence: TGTGCCAGCAGCCGCCGGGACAGACCGACAGATACGCAGTATTTT.

The chain carries TRBV7-6 and TRBJ1-1; D unresolved. This CDR3 contains 15 residues. CDR1 and CDR2 (germline): SGHVS, FNYEAQ. Trimming stripped 1 base from V and 2 bases from J, with 11 bases between. Here the CDR3 reads CASSLETGLNTEAFF. CDR3 coding DNA: TGTGCCAGCAGCTTAGAGACGGGGTTAAACACTGAAGCTTTCTTT.

This clone was recorded a few times. The V and J genes are TRBV27 and TRBJ1-1, with D unresolved. Germline values: CDR1 MNHEY, CDR2 SMNVEV (reference sequence). The CDR3 has 11 residues. Trimming removed 4 bases from V and 3 bases from J, with 3 bases in between. As DNA, the CDR3 is TGTGCCAGCAGTTCGTACACTGAAGCTTTCTTT. This codes for CASSSYTEAFF.

The genes are TRBV5-1 and TRBJ2-1, with D possibly TRBD2 on 6 matching bases. Germline V lookup: CDR1 SGHRS, CDR2 YFSETQ. This CDR3 is built from 14 residues. The V end was cut by 4 bases, the J end by 8 bases, with 16 bases between. CDR3 in DNA: TGCGCCAGCAGCGACCCCGGGAGCGGCTATGAGCAGTTCTTC. It encodes CASSDPGSGYEQFF.

As concerns this clone: A read error may account for a junction end that differs from germline. This chain joins TRBV7-7 and TRBJ2-5; TRBD2 aligns across 7 bases. Germline lookup yields CDR1 SSHAT and CDR2 FNYEAQ (reference sequence). CDR3 size: 16 residues. The CDR3 sequence is CASSLEGRASGETQYF. Written as DNA, the CDR3 is TGTGCTAGCAGCTTAGAGGGGAGGGCCTCGGGTGAGACCCAGTACTTC.